This T cell receptor beta chain was recorded in a study of blood T cells in healthy people across ages. General observations from the study: Donors of long life had a larger count of naive CD4+ cells and greater diversity than aged donors. Since the PBMCs were unsorted, naive and antigen-experienced cells could not be conclusively compared.

A second PCR, run for roughly 7 to 11 cycles, used a sample-barcoded 5' primer plus a J-beta primer mix. With 12 random nucleotides, a template-switch adaptor tagged each individual cDNA molecule. TCRdb independently ran MiXCR on the 5' RACE reads; one entry per CDR3 protein. The table includes some 1.5 million distinct CDR3 sequences, 35% to 45% detected once. Per the germline V gene, CDR1 is LGHNA and CDR2 is YSLEER. V lost 0 bases, J lost 0 bases, and 4 bases stayed unmatched. The CDR3 is 16 amino acids. For this clonotype: Its antigen is still unknown.

Sequenced sample: blood. The rearrangement joins TRBV4-3 to TRBJ1-2; 7 bases align to TRBD1. This receptor was taken from a young woman in good health. The CDR3 is CASSQEGGQANYGYTF. In DNA, the CDR3 is TGCGCCAGCAGCCAAGAAGGAGGACAGGCTAACTATGGCTACACCTTC.